This TCR beta chain was obtained from a study of post-analysis software for immune sequencing data. Overall study: Both relapsing-remitting and secondary progressive multiple sclerosis featured among the disease courses, as did progressive-relapsing multiple sclerosis. The study, taken as a whole, reports: Batch-matched samples strongly co-clustered by F measure. TRBV5-6, TRBV5-1 and TRBV20-1 were among four to six TRBV segments more frequent in patients than controls. Normalized Chao1 diversity was significantly lower in multiple sclerosis patients than in controls.

On this clonotype itself: Its specificity is unknown.

cDNA libraries of TCR beta carried unique molecular identifiers. About 500,000 cDNA molecules were obtained from roughly 1 to 10 million T cells. MiXCR was run by TCRdb on the PCR reads, yielding one entry per CDR3 protein. In the table there are about 800,000 distinct CDR3 sequences, less than 35% of which are singletons. V lost 6 bases and J lost 1; bases outside the gene matches: 8. Germline assignment: CDR1 DFQATT and CDR2 SNEGSKA (reference sequence). CDR3 length equals 16 residues. The clonotype originates from a girl aged 5 to 17 with multiple sclerosis. V is TRBV20-1 and J is TRBJ1-6; TRBD1 agrees at 8 bases. Specimen: blood. CDR3 nucleotide sequence: TGCAGTGCCCTCCCAGGGGGCGCTTCCTATAATTCACCCCTCCACTTT. This encodes CSALPGGASYNSPLHF.